A selection of T cell receptor beta chains follows, all from one sample in a study of radiotherapy plus CTLA-4 blockade in lung cancer. The assay was immunoSEQ multiplex PCR, and TCRdb's table has in-frame clones only and misses some. The repertoire has 65,000 to 90,000 clones, around nine tenths of them found once; the top ten carry 0.85% to 0.95%. The sequences come from peripheral blood, collected from a patient treated with radiotherapy plus ipilimumab. These TCRs come from a human donor with non-small cell lung cancer who had stable disease on radiotherapy plus ipilimumab. Each CDR3 is given with its conserved first and last residue. Fields, in order: CDR3 length, V gene, D gene, clone size, J gene, CDR3 DNA, CDR3 protein. The D gene is left open where the match is weak. Clone size is stated in some rows and not others, as once, few, many or a class when expanded.

13	TRBV5-5	TRBD1	-	TRBJ2-5	TGTGCCAGCAGCAGACAGGGCCAAGAGACCCAGTACTTC	CASSRQGQETQYF
15	TRBV7-9	TRBD1	once	TRBJ2-7	TGTGCCAGCAGCCGAAACCGGGACAGACACTACGAGCAGTACTTC	CASSRNRDRHYEQYF
13	TRBV9	TRBD1	-	TRBJ2-1	TGTGCCAGCAGCGCCTCAGGGGGCACTGAGCAGTTCTTC	CASSASGGTEQFF
12	TRBV6-6	-	-	TRBJ1-5	TGTGCCAGCGACGCCGGCAATCAGCCCCAGCATTTT	CASDAGNQPQHF
15	TRBV7-9	-	-	TRBJ2-5	TGTGCCAGCAGCTTAGACACCCGAGTGGCTGGGACCCAGTACTTC	CASSLDTRVAGTQYF
16	TRBV2	TRBD2	-	TRBJ2-1	TGTGCCAGCAGTCCTCCGGGACTAGCGCCCTACAATGAGCAGTTCTTC	CASSPPGLAPYNEQFF
16	TRBV27	TRBD2	-	TRBJ2-3	TGTGCCAGCAGTTCCCGGGGTAGCGGGGTTACAGATACGCAGTATTTT	CASSSRGSGVTDTQYF
16	TRBV4-1	-	-	TRBJ2-2	TGCGCCAGCAGCCAAGTAGCCCGGAGGAACACCGGGGAGCTGTTTTTT	CASSQVARRNTGELFF
13	TRBV6-1	-	-	TRBJ2-1	TGTGCCAGCAGTGAAGTTATGAGGGGGGAGCAGTTCTTC	CASSEVMRGEQFF
12	TRBV10-3	-	-	TRBJ2-3	TGTGCCATCAATACTGGCACAGATACGCAGTATTTT	CAINTGTDTQYF
12	TRBV28	-	medium-sized	TRBJ2-1	TGTGCCAGCAGTTTGGGTGGGGGTGAGCAGTTCTTC	CASSLGGGEQFF
14	TRBV2	TRBD1	-	TRBJ2-2	TGTGCCAGCAGCAAACAGGGGGCTCACGGGGAGCTGTTTTTT	CASSKQGAHGELFF
15	TRBV19	-	-	TRBJ1-4	TGTGCCAGTAGTATCGGGGGGGCAACTAATGAAAAACTGTTTTTT	CASSIGGATNEKLFF
16	TRBV19	TRBD1	-	TRBJ1-5	TGTGCCAGTAGTATAAAAACGACAGGGCTCAATCAGCCCCAGCATTTT	CASSIKTTGLNQPQHF
16	TRBV5-1	TRBD2	-	TRBJ2-1	TGCGCCAGCAGCTTGGCGACTAGCGGGAAAAACAATGAGCAGTTCTTC	CASSLATSGKNNEQFF
15	TRBV29-1	-	-	TRBJ2-7	TGCAGCGTTGAAGTTGCGACAGTGGGGGTTTACGAGCAGTACTTC	CSVEVATVGVYEQYF
15	TRBV2	TRBD1	once	TRBJ2-5	TGTGCCAGCAGTGGTGACAGGGGACACCAAGAGACCCAGTACTTC	CASSGDRGHQETQYF
13	TRBV28	TRBD1	-	TRBJ1-2	TGTGCCAGCGCCAATCAGGGGGCTGGTGGCTACACCTTC	CASANQGAGGYTF
10	TRBV20-1	-	-	TRBJ2-3	TGCAGTGCTAGAATAGATACGCAGTATTTT	CSARIDTQYF
14	TRBV11-1	-	-	TRBJ1-4	TGTGCCAGCGCGACAGGAATTGGTAATGAAAAACTGTTTTTT	CASATGIGNEKLFF
14	TRBV18	TRBD1	-	TRBJ2-4	TGTGCCAGCTCAGACAGGGGAGTGGAGAACATTCAGTACTTC	CASSDRGVENIQYF
16	TRBV5-1	-	-	TRBJ2-2	TGCGCCAGCAGCTTGGCCCGGGGGCAGGACACCGGGGAGCTGTTTTTT	CASSLARGQDTGELFF
17	TRBV6-1	-	-	TRBJ1-3	TGTGCCAGCAGTGAACGGGCCATTAACAGTGCTGGAAACACCATATATTTT	CASSERAINSAGNTIYF
14	TRBV7-2	-	-	TRBJ1-1	TGTGCCAGCAGCTTGATGGGACCGAACACTGAAGCTTTCTTT	CASSLMGPNTEAFF
17	TRBV7-9	-	-	TRBJ1-1	TGTGCCAGCAGCTTCAACCGGGTCTCAAACCAAAACACTGAAGCTTTCTTT	CASSFNRVSNQNTEAFF
11	TRBV28	-	few	TRBJ1-4	TGTGCCAGCACAACCGGGCCAAAACTGTTTTTT	CASTTGPKLFF
13	TRBV29-1	-	once	TRBJ2-7	TGCAGCGTTGAAGATCTGGTTCTGGGCGAGCAGTACTTC	CSVEDLVLGEQYF
13	TRBV2	-	-	TRBJ2-1	TGTGCCAGCATTAGGGGGGAGGCCAATGAGCAGTTCTTC	CASIRGEANEQFF
16	TRBV27	-	-	TRBJ2-3	TGTGCCAGCAGTTCGAGCGGGACATCTAGCACAGATACGCAGTATTTT	CASSSSGTSSTDTQYF
12	TRBV28	-	-	TRBJ1-6	TGTGCCAGCAGTTTACGCGCTTCACCCCTCCACTTT	CASSLRASPLHF
9	TRBV21-1	-	-	TRBJ2-2	TGCAATGAGCCCGGGGAGCTGTTTTTT	CNEPGELFF